These 3 T cell receptor beta chains came from one sample sequenced in a study of blood T cell repertoires in COVID-19. Data came from immunoSEQ multiplex PCR; TCRdb stores just in-frame clones and leaves some out. The data contain 250,000 to 400,000 clones, 88% of them singletons. Source material: peripheral blood. These receptors were collected from a woman between 25 and 40 years old with COVID-19, enrolled during active disease.

This clone showed up just once. The chain links TRBV7-9 to TRBJ2-5, with D possibly TRBD2 on 6 matching bases. V lost 2 bases and J lost 1, with 17 bases in between. The CDR3 consists of 17 residues. From germline, CDR1 is SEHNR and CDR2 FQNEAQ (reference sequence). The CDR3 region has the DNA TGTGCCAGCAGCTTAAAGTGGGCCAGGGAGGCCCAAGAGACCCAGTACTTC. Translating it yields CASSLKWAREAQETQYF. Full variable domain (remainder filled in from reference TRBV7-9 and TRBJ2-5): DTGVSQNPRHKITKRGQNVTFRCDPISEHNRLYWYRQTLGQGPEFLTYFQNEAQLEKSRLLSDRFSAERPKGSFSTLEIQRTEQGDSAMYLCASSLKWAREAQETQYFGPGTRLLVL.

The chain couples TRBV5-4 to TRBJ2-7, with TRBD1 matching over 7 bases. The length of the CDR3 is 15 residues. Trimming cost V 0 bases and J 0 bases; bases outside gene matches: 3. Germline V gene sequence: CDR1 SGHNT, CDR2 YYREEE (reference sequence). The CDR3 region is CASSLAQGSSYEQYF. The DNA for the CDR3 is TGTGCCAGCAGCTTGGCACAGGGGAGCTCCTACGAGCAGTACTTC.

The chain links TRBV6-5 to TRBJ1-2; D unclear. The germline CDR1 and CDR2 sequences are MNHEY and SVGAGI. V was trimmed by 0 bases and J by 4 bases, leaving 12 bases between them. The CDR3 spans 15 residues. CDR3 residues: CASSYSTQTLYGYTF. CDR3 bases: TGTGCCAGCAGTTACTCGACACAGACCCTCTATGGCTACACCTTC.